The rows below give T cell receptor beta chains drawn from one sample of a study of blood T cells in healthy people across ages. MiXCR was run by TCRdb on the 5' RACE reads, yielding one entry per CDR3 protein. The sample includes under 2,000,000 distinct CDR3 sequences, about 50% of them seen just once. The source material was blood. These receptor sequences come from a woman in her thirties or forties in good health. The CDR3 runs from the conserved cysteine through the conserved F or W. A D gene is named only where the DNA matches it firmly. Size tells how often a clone was seen (once, few, many) or the class of an expanded clone, and some rows leave it out.

clone_size j_call d_call v_call cdr3_aa cdr3_nt
. TRBJ2-3 . TRBV12-3/TRBV12-4 CASTRRTDTQYF TGTGCCAGCACGAGGCGCACAGATACGCAGTATTTT
. TRBJ1-2 . TRBV6-2/TRBV6-3 CASSLFFYGYTF TGTGCCAGCAGTTTATTCTTCTATGGCTACACCTTC
few TRBJ2-7 . TRBV5-1 CASSLNPPGGEQYF TGCGCCAGCAGCTTGAACCCGCCTGGTGGCGAGCAGTACTTC
. TRBJ1-2 . TRBV25-1 CASSGGSGGYTF TGTGCCAGCAGTGGAGGGTCTGGGGGCTACACCTTC
few TRBJ2-5 . TRBV2 CASGYGGRETQYF TGTGCCAGCGGTTACGGGGGGCGAGAGACCCAGTACTTC
few TRBJ2-7 TRBD2 TRBV7-9 CASSLGLAVMDEQYF TGTGCCAGCAGCTTAGGACTAGCCGTAATGGACGAGCAGTACTTC
. TRBJ1-4 . TRBV7-8 CASSFEGGENEKLFF TGTGCCAGCAGCTTTGAGGGAGGAGAAAATGAAAAACTGTTTTTT
few TRBJ2-5 . TRBV10-3 CAISGGPGEMTQYF TGTGCCATCAGTGGGGGACCAGGGGAGATGACCCAGTACTTC
. TRBJ2-4 TRBD1 TRBV6-2/TRBV6-3 CASSYAGTGILEQYF TGTGCCAGCAGTTACGCCGGGACAGGGATTTTGGAGCAGTACTTC
. TRBJ2-7 . TRBV4-2 CASSQDLALGPGVLYEQYF TGTGCCAGCAGCCAAGATCTGGCGTTGGGCCCCGGGGTGTTATACGAGCAGTACTTC
few TRBJ2-7 TRBD1 TRBV20-1 CSARPDRGLYEQYF TGCAGTGCTAGACCCGACAGGGGGCTCTACGAGCAGTACTTC
. TRBJ2-5 . TRBV19 CASTHRAHQETQYF TGTGCCAGTACTCACCGGGCCCACCAAGAGACCCAGTACTTC
few TRBJ2-3 TRBD1 TRBV9 CASSVSETGLADTQYF TGTGCCAGCAGCGTCAGCGAGACAGGGTTGGCAGATACGCAGTATTTT
once TRBJ2-7 TRBD1 TRBV6-5 CASGRDRGNEQYF TGTGCCAGCGGGAGGGACAGGGGCAACGAGCAGTACTTC
few TRBJ2-7 . TRBV21-1 CANFRDRAPYEQYF TGTGCCAACTTCCGGGACAGGGCCCCCTACGAGCAGTACTTC
. TRBJ1-2 . TRBV12-3/TRBV12-4 CASGGGTNYGYTF TGTGCCAGCGGTGGGGGCACTAACTATGGCTACACCTTC
. TRBJ2-7 . TRBV4-3 CASPRSVTESYEQYF TGCGCCAGCCCCCGATCCGTGACAGAGAGCTACGAGCAGTACTTC
. TRBJ2-7 TRBD2 TRBV28 CASSLRSSGGASEQYF TGTGCCAGCAGTTTGAGGTCTAGCGGGGGGGCGAGCGAGCAGTACTTC
. TRBJ2-1 . TRBV24-1 CATSGSTLGGSEQFF TGTGCCACCAGTGGCTCTACCTTGGGGGGCTCGGAGCAGTTCTTC
. TRBJ2-3 TRBD1 TRBV7-2 CASSWDRASIDTQYF TGTGCCAGCAGCTGGGACAGGGCTAGCATAGATACGCAGTATTTT
. TRBJ2-3 TRBD1 TRBV7-9 CASRGTGLLLGDTQYF TGTGCCAGCAGAGGGACAGGGCTCCTCCTGGGAGATACGCAGTATTTT
. TRBJ2-5 TRBD2 TRBV20-1 CSARNAGGQETQYF TGCAGTGCTAGGAATGCGGGGGGGCAGGAGACCCAGTACTTC
few TRBJ1-6 . TRBV7-2 CASSFNLGYNSPLHF TGTGCCAGCAGCTTTAACCTTGGCTATAATTCACCCCTCCACTTT
. TRBJ2-3 . TRBV20-1 CSAGQYSDTQYF TGCAGTGCCGGACAGTACTCCGATACGCAGTATTTT
. TRBJ1-2 . TRBV20-1 CSGGTYGYTF TGCAGTGGAGGGACCTATGGCTACACCTTC
. TRBJ1-2 . TRBV4-2 CASSQRGQNYGHTF TGTGCCAGCAGCCAAAGAGGACAGAACTATGGCCACACCTTC
. TRBJ1-2 . TRBV6-6 CASSYAQGINPYGYTF TGTGCCAGCAGTTATGCTCAGGGTATAAACCCTTATGGCTACACCTTC
. TRBJ2-1 TRBD2 TRBV7-9 CASSIYRGLAGDNNEQFF TGTGCCAGCAGCATATACCGGGGACTAGCGGGGGACAACAATGAGCAGTTCTTC
. TRBJ2-3 . TRBV5-1 CASSTDLSTDTQYF TGCGCCAGCAGCACGGATCTCAGCACAGATACGCAGTATTTT
. TRBJ2-7 TRBD2 TRBV12-3/TRBV12-4 CASSMGSGVLTYEQYF TGTGCCAGCAGTATGGGTAGCGGGGTCCTAACCTACGAGCAGTACTTC
. TRBJ1-1 . TRBV4-1 CASSQDKTLQNTEAFF TGCGCCAGCAGCCAAGATAAGACACTCCAGAACACTGAAGCTTTCTTT
. TRBJ1-1 . TRBV7-2 CASNQQGSMNTEAFF TGTGCCAGCAACCAACAGGGCTCCATGAACACTGAAGCTTTCTTT
few TRBJ2-1 TRBD2 TRBV27 CASGLVWFNEQFF TGTGCCAGCGGACTAGTTTGGTTCAATGAGCAGTTCTTC
once TRBJ2-3 . TRBV7-2 CASSLMTYITDTQYF TGTGCCAGCAGCCTAATGACTTACATCACAGATACGCAGTATTTT
. TRBJ2-4 . TRBV4-3 CASSQDRRGNIQYF TGCGCCAGCAGCCAAGACCGTCGGGGGAACATTCAGTACTTC
. TRBJ1-1 . TRBV4-3 CASSPQVFTTEAFF TGCGCCAGCAGCCCGCAGGTTTTCACCACTGAAGCTTTCTTT
. TRBJ2-7 . TRBV12-3/TRBV12-4 CASKWGRISYEQYF TGTGCCAGCAAATGGGGACGGATTTCCTACGAGCAGTACTTC
. TRBJ1-2 . TRBV27 CASSSGVSGYTF TGTGCCAGCAGTTCAGGGGTTTCTGGCTACACCTTC
. TRBJ2-1 . TRBV28 CASSLLGQGYGNEQFF TGTGCCAGCAGTTTATTGGGGCAGGGATACGGCAATGAGCAGTTCTTC
. TRBJ2-1 TRBD2 TRBV6-5 CASSYSGGGGGEQFF TGTGCCAGCAGTTACTCTGGCGGGGGGGGTGGTGAGCAGTTCTTC
. TRBJ2-6 . TRBV20-1 CSSTSSGANVLTF TGCAGTTCAACCAGCTCTGGGGCCAACGTCCTGACTTTC
. TRBJ1-1 . TRBV14 CAGSPVPRNTEAFF TGTGCCGGCAGCCCGGTCCCCCGGAACACTGAAGCTTTCTTT
. TRBJ2-3 . TRBV27 CASTRGGLSGTDTQYF TGTGCCAGTACCAGGGGGGGGCTTTCGGGCACAGATACGCAGTATTTT
. TRBJ2-7 TRBD2 TRBV5-1 CTSSKTAGGGAIFEQYF TGCACCAGCAGTAAAACAGCGGGCGGGGGGGCGATTTTCGAGCAGTACTTC
. TRBJ1-5 . TRBV12-3/TRBV12-4 CASRDFSNQPQHF TGTGCCAGCAGGGACTTCAGCAATCAGCCCCAGCATTTT
. TRBJ2-5 . TRBV9 CASSEVGAYNEQYF TGTGCCAGCAGCGAGGTGGGGGCCTACAATGAGCAGTACTTC
. TRBJ2-5 . TRBV4-2 CASSQDDGDQETQYF TGTGCCAGCAGCCAAGATGATGGAGATCAAGAGACCCAGTACTTC
few TRBJ2-5 TRBD2 TRBV28 CASSLRLGSSGGVRETQYF TGTGCCAGCAGTTTAAGACTCGGGTCTAGCGGGGGAGTCAGGGAGACCCAGTACTTC
few TRBJ2-7 . TRBV20-1 CSARGQNDYEQYF TGCAGTGCTAGAGGACAGAACGACTACGAGCAGTACTTC
. TRBJ2-7 TRBD2 TRBV9 CASSPRTSLLEQYF TGTGCCAGCAGCCCTCGGACTAGTCTTCTCGAGCAGTACTTC
. TRBJ2-7 . TRBV6-6 CASSYREPYGQYF TGTGCCAGCAGTTACAGGGAACCCTACGGGCAGTACTTC
. TRBJ1-2 TRBD1 TRBV7-2 CASSLMGQGYGYTF TGTGCCAGCAGCCTTATGGGACAGGGGTATGGCTACACCTTC
. TRBJ1-2 . TRBV5-5 CASSWLGGLNGYTF TGTGCCAGCAGCTGGCTGGGAGGGCTCAACGGCTACACCTTC
. TRBJ1-2 . TRBV4-1 CASSQEGQGTDGYTF TGCGCCAGCAGCCAAGAAGGTCAGGGGACGGATGGCTACACCTTC